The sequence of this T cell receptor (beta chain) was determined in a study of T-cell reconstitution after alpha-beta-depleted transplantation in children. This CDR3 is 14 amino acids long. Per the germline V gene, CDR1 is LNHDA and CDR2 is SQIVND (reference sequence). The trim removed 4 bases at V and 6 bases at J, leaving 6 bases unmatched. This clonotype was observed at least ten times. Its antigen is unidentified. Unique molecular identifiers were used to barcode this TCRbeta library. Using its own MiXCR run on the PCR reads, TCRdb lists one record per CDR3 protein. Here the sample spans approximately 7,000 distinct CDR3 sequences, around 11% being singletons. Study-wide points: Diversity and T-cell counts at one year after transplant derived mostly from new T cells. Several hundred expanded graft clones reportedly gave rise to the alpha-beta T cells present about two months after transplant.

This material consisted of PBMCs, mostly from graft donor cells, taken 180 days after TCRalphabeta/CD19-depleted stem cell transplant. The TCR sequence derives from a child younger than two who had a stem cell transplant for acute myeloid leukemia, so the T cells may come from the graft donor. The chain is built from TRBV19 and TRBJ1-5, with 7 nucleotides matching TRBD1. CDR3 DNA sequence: TGTGCCAGTAGTACTACAGGGGACGGTCAGCCCCAGCATTTT. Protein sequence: CASSTTGDGQPQHF.